This T cell receptor (beta chain) was captured in a study of regulatory T cells in long-lasting Graves disease. This clonotype was seen at least ten times. Its target is not known. Time point noted: newly diagnosed GD, antithyroid drugs for less than 3 months. After RNA was extracted from PBMCs, the TCR library was made from it. Xi'an, China, was home to the endocrinology department that provided patients. Both iRepertoire HTBI primers and Arm-PCR of CDR3 regions were used to build the TCR beta libraries. In TCRdb, the multiplex PCR reads were re-called with MiXCR into one record per CDR3 protein. Here the sample spans under 250,000 distinct CDR3 sequences, roughly 19% being singletons. Points from the study as a whole: Repertoires from persistent disease leaned toward TRBV28, TRBJ1-2 and TRBJ2-5.

The germline CDR1 and CDR2 sequences are DFQATT and SNEGSKA (reference sequence). The CDR3 spans 13 residues. Between the trimmed V and J ends, which lost 5 bases and 3 bases, there was a span of 11 bases. In addition, the sample was reused for a study of T cells in Graves' hyperthyroidism and ophthalmopathy. Per that study: First-round RT-PCR of the TCR CDR3 relied on the HTBI primer set.

The V and J genes are TRBV20-1 and TRBJ1-5; no clear D. The clonotype originates from a woman aged 25 to 39 with Graves disease. Source: peripheral blood mononuclear cells (PBMCs), taken at new diagnosis, from a patient treated with antithyroid drugs. CDR3 sequence (DNA): TGCAGTGCTGCCGAACAGATCAATCAGCCCCAGCATTTT. Encoded protein: CSAAEQINQPQHF.